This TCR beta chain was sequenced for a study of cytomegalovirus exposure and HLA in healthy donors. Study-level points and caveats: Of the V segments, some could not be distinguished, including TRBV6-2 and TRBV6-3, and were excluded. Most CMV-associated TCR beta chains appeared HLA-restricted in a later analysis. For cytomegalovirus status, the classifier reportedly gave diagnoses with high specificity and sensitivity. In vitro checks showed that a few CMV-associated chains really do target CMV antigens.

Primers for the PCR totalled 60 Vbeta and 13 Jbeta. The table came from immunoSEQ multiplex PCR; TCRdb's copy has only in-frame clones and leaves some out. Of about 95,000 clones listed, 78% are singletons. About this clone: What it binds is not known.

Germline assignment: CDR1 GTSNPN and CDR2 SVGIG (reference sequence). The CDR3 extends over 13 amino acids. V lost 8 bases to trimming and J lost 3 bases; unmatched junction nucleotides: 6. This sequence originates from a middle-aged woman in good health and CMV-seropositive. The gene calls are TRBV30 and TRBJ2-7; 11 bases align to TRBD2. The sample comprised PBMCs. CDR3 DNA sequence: TGTGCCGGGGGGACTAGCGGTTACTACGAGCAGTACTTC. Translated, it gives CAGGTSGYYEQYF.